This TCR beta chain was sequenced during a study of identical twins. TCRdb used MiXCR to reprocess the 5' RACE reads, holding one entry per CDR3 protein. The sample contains approximately 680,000 distinct CDR3 sequences, under 8.5% of which appear only once. In its sample, this clonotype was seen a few times. Germline CDR1 SGHTA, CDR2 FQGNSA. V was pared by 3 bases and J by 6 bases, with 18 bases between. The CDR3 is 16 amino acids. The same data also went into a second study, on yellow fever vaccine responses in identical twins.

The sequence derives from a young woman in good health. The rearrangement links TRBV7-2 to TRBJ2-4, with D tentatively TRBD1 (6 bases). Input material: PBMCs. CDR3 protein: CASSLIWGTQGNIQYF. CDR3 DNA sequence: TGTGCCAGCAGCTTGATATGGGGGACACAAGGAAACATTCAGTACTTC.